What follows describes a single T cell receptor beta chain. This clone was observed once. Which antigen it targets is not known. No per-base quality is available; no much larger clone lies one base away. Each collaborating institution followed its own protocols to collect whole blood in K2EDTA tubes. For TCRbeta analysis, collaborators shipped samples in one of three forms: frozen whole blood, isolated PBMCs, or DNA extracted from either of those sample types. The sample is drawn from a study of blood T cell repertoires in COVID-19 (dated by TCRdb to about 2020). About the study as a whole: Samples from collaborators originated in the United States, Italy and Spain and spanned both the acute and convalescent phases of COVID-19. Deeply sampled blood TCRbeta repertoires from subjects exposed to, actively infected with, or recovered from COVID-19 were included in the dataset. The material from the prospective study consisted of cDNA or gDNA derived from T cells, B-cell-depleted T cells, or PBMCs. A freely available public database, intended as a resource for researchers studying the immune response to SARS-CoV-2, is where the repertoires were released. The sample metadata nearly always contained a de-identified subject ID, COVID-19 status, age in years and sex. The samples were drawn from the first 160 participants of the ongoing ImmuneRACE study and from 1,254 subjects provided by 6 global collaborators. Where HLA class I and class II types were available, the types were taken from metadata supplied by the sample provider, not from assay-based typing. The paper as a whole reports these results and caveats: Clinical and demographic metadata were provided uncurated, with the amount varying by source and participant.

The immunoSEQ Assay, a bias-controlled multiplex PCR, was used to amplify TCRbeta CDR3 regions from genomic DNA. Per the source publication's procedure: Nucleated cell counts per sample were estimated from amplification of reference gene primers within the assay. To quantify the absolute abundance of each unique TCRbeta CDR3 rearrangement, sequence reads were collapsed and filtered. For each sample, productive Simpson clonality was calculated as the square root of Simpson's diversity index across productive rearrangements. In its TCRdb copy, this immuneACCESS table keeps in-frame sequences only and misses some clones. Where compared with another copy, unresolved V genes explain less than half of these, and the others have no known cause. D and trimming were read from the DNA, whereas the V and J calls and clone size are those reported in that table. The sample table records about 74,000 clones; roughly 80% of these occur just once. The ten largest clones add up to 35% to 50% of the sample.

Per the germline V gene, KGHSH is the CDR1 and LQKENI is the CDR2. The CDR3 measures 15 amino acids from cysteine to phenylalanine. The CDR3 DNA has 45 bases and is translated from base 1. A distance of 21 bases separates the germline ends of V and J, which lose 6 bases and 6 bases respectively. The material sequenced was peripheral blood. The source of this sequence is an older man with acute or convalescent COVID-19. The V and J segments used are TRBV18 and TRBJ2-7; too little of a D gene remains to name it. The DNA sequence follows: TGTGCCAGCTCGTACCGAGACACGGCTGTGGGCGAGCAGTACTTC. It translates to CASSYRDTAVGEQYF.